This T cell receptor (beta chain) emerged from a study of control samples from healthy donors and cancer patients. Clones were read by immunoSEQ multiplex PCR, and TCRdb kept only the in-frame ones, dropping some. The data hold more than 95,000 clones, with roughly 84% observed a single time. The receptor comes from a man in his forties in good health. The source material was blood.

The CDR3 loop reads CASSLEAYGEQYF. CDR3 in DNA: TGTGCCAGCAGCTTAGAAGCCTACGGGGAGCAGTACTTC. The rearrangement uses TRBV11-3 and TRBJ2-7, with D uncertain. This CDR3 is built from 13 residues. Germline-derived CDR1 and CDR2 are SGHNT and YENEEA. The germline V and J ends were trimmed by 0 bases and 7 bases, with 10 bases remaining between them.